The sequence of this T cell receptor (beta chain) was determined in a study of T cells after yellow fever vaccination. Trimming cost V 10 bases and J 0 bases, with 12 bases left between them. Germline CDR1 MNHEY, CDR2 SMNVEV (reference sequence). This CDR3 region has 14 residues. Study outcomes and limitations: Most clones from primary vaccination resurfaced after the booster (96% CD4, 88% CD8). Abundant clonotypes from the bulk population could get into FACS-sorted repertoires as contaminants.

A process of 5'RACE template switching, which added a universal primer site and UMIs, was used to make TCR cDNA. TCRdb recomputed calls from the 5' RACE reads with MiXCR, one row per CDR3 protein. The sample lists some 320,000 distinct CDR3 sequences; approximately 4.5% were seen once. Note on this clonotype: The antigen is undetermined.

This specimen was PBMCs, taken 15 days after the yellow fever booster vaccination. The chain recombines TRBV27 with TRBJ1-4; the D is unclear. The source is a man between 18 and 29 years old who received the YFV17D yellow fever vaccine. This CDR3 reads CATRRASTNEKLFF. The CDR3 bases are TGTGCCACCAGGCGGGCCTCAACTAATGAAAAACTGTTTTTT.